A single sample is the source of the 17 T cell receptor beta chains below, sequenced in a study of regulatory T cells in long-lasting Graves disease. The time point denotes: newly diagnosed GD, antithyroid drugs for less than 3 months. Extracted RNA from PBMCs served as the source of the TCR library. Building of the TCR beta libraries involved iRepertoire HTBI primers and Arm-PCR of CDR3 regions. Using its own MiXCR run on the multiplex PCR reads, TCRdb lists one record per CDR3 protein. The table shows roughly 430,000 distinct CDR3 sequences, with about a sixth occurring only once. This sample also appeared in a second study, on T cells in Graves' hyperthyroidism and ophthalmopathy.

This specimen was peripheral blood mononuclear cells (PBMCs), taken at new diagnosis, from a patient treated with antithyroid drugs. All receptors come from a woman younger than 45 with Graves disease.

This clonotype was seen at least ten times. This chain connects TRBV28 to TRBJ2-1, with D possibly being TRBD1 (6 bases). Germline V CDR1 and CDR2: MDHEN, SYDVKM. CDR3 length: 10 residues. Trimming removed 10 bases from V and 9 bases from J, with 10 bases in between. Written as DNA, the CDR3 is TGTGCCACCCTGGGGGCTGAGCAGTTCTTC. Translating it yields CATLGAEQFF.

This clonotype was counted many times. The V and J genes are TRBV9 and TRBJ2-7; perhaps D is TRBD1 or TRBD2 (5 bases each). CDR1 is SGDLS, CDR2 YYNGEE, per germline. The CDR3 has 14 residues. V was cut by 0 bases and J by 0 bases, with 7 bases left in between. Here the CDR3 DNA reads TGTGCCAGCAGCGTAGAGGGGAGCTCCTACGAGCAGTACTTC. It translates to CASSVEGSSYEQYF.

This clonotype was detected ten times or more. The chain joins TRBV28 to TRBJ1-6; a possible D gene is TRBD1 (5 bases). Between the trimmed V and J ends, which lost 3 bases and 5 bases, there was a span of 8 bases. The CDR3 runs to 14 residues. Germline V gene lookup returns CDR1 MDHEN and CDR2 SYDVKM. This CDR3 is CASSFGGNNSPLHF. The CDR3 region has the DNA TGTGCCAGCAGTTTCGGGGGGAATAATTCACCCCTCCACTTT.

At least ten counts were recorded for this clonotype. The chain links TRBV6-1 to TRBJ1-5; unclear D gene. Germline assignment: CDR1 MNHNS and CDR2 SASEGT. Deletions cut 7 bases from V and 0 bases from J, with 13 bases between. This CDR3 has 15 amino acids. CDR3 in amino acids: CASTPLGGSNQPQHF. The CDR3 region has the DNA TGTGCCAGCACCCCCCTCGGCGGTAGCAATCAGCCCCAGCATTTT.

This clonotype was found many times. DNA of the CDR3: TGTGCCAGCTCACTCTGGGGACTAGCGGGAGGGACCCCCGCAGATACGCAGTATTTT. Its translation: CASSLWGLAGGTPADTQYF. The genes are TRBV18 and TRBJ2-3, with TRBD2 matching over 16 bases. The germline V gene has CDR1 KGHSH and CDR2 LQKENI. This CDR3 is 19 amino acids long. Germline trimming cut 4 bases from V and 4 bases from J; bases unmatched to any gene: 11.

This clonotype has more than one count but fewer than ten. This sequence joins TRBV6-5 and TRBJ2-2; D is possibly TRBD1 (5 bases). Germline V gene lookup returns CDR1 MNHEY and CDR2 SVGAGI. Trimming removed 2 bases at V and 2 bases at J, with 9 bases between. This CDR3 spans 15 amino acids. The CDR3, as DNA: TGTGCCAGCAGTTACGGGGCAGCAAACACCGGGGAGCTGTTTTTT. Its translation: CASSYGAANTGELFF.

This clonotype was counted a few times. The chain uses TRBV12-3 or TRBV12-4 and TRBJ2-7; no clear D gene. CDR3 length: 13 amino acids. Trimming stripped 5 bases from V and 3 bases from J, with 11 bases between. CDR3 in amino acids: CASSQQIDYEQYF. DNA of the CDR3: TGTGCCAGCAGTCAGCAAATAGACTACGAGCAGTACTTC.

This clonotype was found many times. The chain carries TRBV20-1 and TRBJ2-7; TRBD2 agrees at 11 bases. The J segment lost 4 bases and the V segment lost 6 bases, leaving 5 bases of the junction unmatched. Germline values: CDR1 DFQATT, CDR2 SNEGSKA (reference sequence). CDR3 size: 13 residues. DNA for the CDR3: TGCAGTGCCGACGGGACTAGCGGTTACGAGCAGTACTTC. Its protein is CSADGTSGYEQYF.

At least ten counts were recorded for this clonotype. The J gene is TRBJ1-2, the V gene TRBV5-1; no clear D. Trimming took 0 bases from V and 1 from J, leaving 7 bases between them. The CDR3 has 14 residues. The germline V gene has CDR1 SGHRS and CDR2 YFSETQ. The CDR3 loop is CASSLAADNYGYTF. The CDR3 region has the DNA TGCGCCAGCAGCTTGGCGGCGGATAACTATGGCTACACCTTC.

This clonotype was seen repeatedly, ten times or more. The chain combines TRBV12-3 or TRBV12-4 with TRBJ1-5; no clear D. Trimming removed 7 bases from V and 0 bases from J, with 10 bases in between. There are 14 residues in the CDR3. In nucleotides, the CDR3 is TGTGCCAGCACCTCCACAGATAGCAATCAGCCCCAGCATTTT. This encodes CASTSTDSNQPQHF.

This clonotype was picked up many times. The chain employs TRBV2 and TRBJ1-5; no clear D gene. V lost 7 bases, J lost 7 bases, and 11 bases lay in between. Germline V gene sequence: CDR1 SNHLY, CDR2 FYNNEI. This CDR3 is built from 12 residues. Here the CDR3 DNA reads TGTGCCAGCACCGGAGTGGGACAGCCCCAGCATTTT. This sequence encodes CASTGVGQPQHF. Combining the CDR3 with reference TRBV2 and TRBJ1-5 gives the whole variable domain EPEVTQTPSHQVTQMGQEVILRCVPISNHLYFYWYRQILGQKVEFLVSFYNNEISEKSEIFDDQFSVERPDGSNFTLKIRSTKLEDSAMYFCASTGVGQPQHFGDGTRLSIL.

This chain uses TRBV5-6 with TRBJ2-5, with D possibly called TRBD1 or TRBD2 (5 bases each). Looked up from germline, CDR1 is SGHDT and CDR2 is YYEEEE. Trimming shortened V by 0 bases and J by 4 bases, and 7 bases separated the two germline ends. The CDR3 runs 13 residues. The CDR3 spells CASSLEGTETQYF. The CDR3 DNA is TGTGCCAGCAGCTTGGAAGGGACAGAGACCCAGTACTTC.

The sample holds many counts of this clonotype. This sequence joins TRBV5-1 and TRBJ2-7; 9 bases match TRBD1. Germline CDR1 reads SGHRS; CDR2 reads YFSETQ. CDR3 length: 14 residues. The V gene end was trimmed by 3 bases and the J gene end by 3 bases; junction bases not matched to a gene: 4. This CDR3 reads CASSSDRGHYEQYF. CDR3 coding DNA: TGCGCCAGCAGCTCGGACAGGGGACACTACGAGCAGTACTTC.

The gene calls are TRBV7-9 and TRBJ2-7; D call uncertain. Germline V gives CDR1 SEHNR, CDR2 FQNEAQ (reference sequence). The CDR3 is made up of 14 amino acids. With 0 bases removed from V and 7 bases from J, the gap between germline ends came to 13 bases. CDR3 region: CASSLAGSEVEQYF. For the CDR3, the DNA is TGTGCCAGCAGCTTAGCGGGTTCAGAGGTGGAGCAGTACTTC.

This clonotype was detected many times. The rearrangement joins TRBV12-3 or TRBV12-4 to TRBJ1-2; the D gene is possibly TRBD1 (6 bases). The V gene lost 9 bases and the J gene lost 5 bases, with 22 bases spanning the gap. The CDR3 length is 15 residues. The CDR3 region is CASAFPGQGTYGYTF. CDR3 sequence (DNA): TGTGCCAGTGCCTTCCCGGGACAAGGGACTTATGGCTACACCTTC.

This clonotype showed up many times. The chain links TRBV11-2 to TRBJ1-2, with TRBD1 matching 7 bases. Germline V gives CDR1 SGHAT, CDR2 FQNNGV. The CDR3 covers 12 residues. V shed 1 base and J 14 bases; nucleotides not matched to a gene: 7. DNA for the CDR3: TGTGCCAGCAGCTTAGGTAGCAGGGGGGGGACCTTC. Translation gives CASSLGSRGGTF.

There are a few counts of this clonotype. This chain uses TRBV12-5 with TRBJ2-3; possibly TRBD2 for D (6 bases). The germline V gene has CDR1 LGHNT and CDR2 FRNRAP. The CDR3 length is 15 residues. Trimming shortened V by 6 bases and J by 1 base, and 14 bases separated the two germline ends. The DNA of the CDR3 is TGTGCTAGTGGCCCCGGGACTCTTCGCACAGATACGCAGTATTTT. It is translated as CASGPGTLRTDTQYF.